The rows below give T cell receptor beta chains drawn from one sample of a study of blood T cell repertoires in COVID-19. Measured with immunoSEQ multiplex PCR; TCRdb has only the in-frame clones, and not every one. The sample lists under 200,000 clones; less than 85% were seen once. Input material: peripheral blood. The receptors shown here come from a woman aged 60-75 years with COVID-19, enrolled during active disease. Both conserved end residues are part of each CDR3. D genes are given only for firm matches. The listing skips clone size in some rows; elsewhere it reads once, few, many or a size class.

J	size	D	V	CDR3	DNA
TRBJ2-2	NA	TRBD2	TRBV4-2	CASSQESTSWNTGELFF	TGTGCCAGCAGCCAAGAATCGACTAGCTGGAACACCGGGGAGCTGTTTTTT
TRBJ1-1	NA	NA	TRBV2	CASSDLGAEAFF	TGTGCCAGCAGTGATTTGGGGGCGGAAGCTTTCTTT
TRBJ2-3	NA	TRBD1	TRBV24-1	CATSDAGGSDTQYF	TGTGCCACCAGTGACGCAGGGGGATCCGATACGCAGTATTTT
TRBJ1-1	NA	TRBD1	TRBV29-1	CSVRDRADTEAFF	TGCAGCGTTAGGGACAGGGCGGACACTGAAGCTTTCTTT
TRBJ2-5	NA	TRBD2	TRBV9	CASSVGSGRVQETQYF	TGTGCCAGCAGCGTAGGGAGCGGGAGGGTACAAGAGACCCAGTACTTC
TRBJ2-5	NA	NA	TRBV25-1	CASSEWRGAATQYF	TGTGCCAGCAGTGAATGGCGGGGCGCGGCGACCCAGTACTTC
TRBJ2-1	NA	NA	TRBV6-5	CASSSGMSSYNEQFF	TGTGCCAGCAGTTCAGGGATGAGCTCCTACAATGAGCAGTTCTTC
TRBJ2-3	NA	NA	TRBV14	CASSQVGVADTQYF	TGTGCCAGCAGCCAAGTAGGGGTTGCAGATACGCAGTATTTT
TRBJ1-1	once	TRBD1	TRBV5-4	CASSLGQGNTNTEAFF	TGTGCCAGCAGCTTGGGACAGGGGAATACTAACACTGAAGCTTTCTTT
TRBJ2-3	once	NA	TRBV7-2	CASRAGYVDYHTDTQYF	TGTGCCAGCAGGGCGGGTTATGTAGACTACCACACAGATACGCAGTATTTT
TRBJ2-7	few	TRBD1	TRBV5-1	CASSKGQGSYEQYF	TGCGCCAGCAGCAAGGGACAGGGGTCCTACGAGCAGTACTTC
TRBJ2-3	NA	NA	TRBV18	CASSPAGFTDTQYF	TGTGCCAGCTCCCCTGCGGGGTTCACAGATACGCAGTATTTT
TRBJ2-2	many	NA	TRBV6-6	CASSFPDGELFF	TGTGCCAGCAGTTTCCCAGACGGGGAGCTGTTTTTT
TRBJ1-2	NA	NA	TRBV28	CASQVLGGKPYGYTF	TGTGCCAGCCAAGTCTTAGGGGGTAAACCGTATGGCTACACCTTC
TRBJ2-7	few	TRBD2	TRBV13	CASSLTSGPSSYEQYF	TGTGCCAGCAGCCTTACTAGCGGTCCTTCCTCCTACGAGCAGTACTTC
TRBJ2-2	NA	NA	TRBV4-2	CASSESRGTTGELFF	TGTGCCAGCAGCGAAAGTCGGGGGACCACCGGGGAGCTGTTTTTT
TRBJ1-1	many	TRBD1	TRBV18	CASSPGQGGNTEAFF	TGTGCCAGCTCACCGGGACAGGGGGGGAACACTGAAGCTTTCTTT
TRBJ1-1	few	NA	TRBV3-1/TRBV3-2	CASSQRSADSQTFF	TGTGCCAGCAGCCAACGATCCGCGGACAGCCAGACTTTCTTT
TRBJ2-2	NA	NA	TRBV5-1	CASSFTSNTGELFF	TGCGCCAGCAGCTTCACATCGAACACCGGGGAGCTGTTTTTT
TRBJ2-7	NA	TRBD2	TRBV5-5	CASSSRTSGSWAYEQYF	TGTGCCAGCAGCTCCCGGACTAGCGGGAGTTGGGCCTACGAGCAGTACTTC
TRBJ2-5	NA	NA	TRBV5-8	CASTTRAGDIETQYF	TGTGCCAGCACCACCAGGGCTGGAGATATAGAGACCCAGTACTTC
TRBJ1-5	NA	TRBD1	TRBV7-8	CASSRQGTGNQPQHF	TGTGCCAGCAGCCGCCAAGGGACAGGGAATCAGCCCCAGCATTTT
TRBJ2-3	many	NA	TRBV19	CASRTSYVDTQYF	TGTGCCAGTAGAACTAGCTATGTGGATACGCAGTATTTT
TRBJ2-5	NA	TRBD2	TRBV2	CASRAGGQKETQYF	TGTGCCAGCAGGGCGGGGGGGCAGAAAGAGACCCAGTACTTC
TRBJ2-7	NA	NA	TRBV27	CASSYSLSGLYEQYF	TGTGCCAGCAGTTACTCGCTTTCAGGGCTCTACGAGCAGTACTTC
TRBJ2-5	NA	TRBD2	TRBV7-7	CASSPETSVQETQYF	TGTGCTAGCAGCCCTGAGACTAGCGTCCAAGAGACCCAGTACTTC
TRBJ2-3	NA	TRBD2	TRBV19	CASSIGLAGFTDTQYF	TGTGCCAGTAGTATAGGGCTAGCGGGGTTCACAGATACGCAGTATTTT
TRBJ2-1	NA	TRBD1	TRBV2	CASSRTGVNEQFF	TGTGCCAGCAGTAGGACAGGGGTCAATGAGCAGTTCTTC
TRBJ2-5	NA	TRBD1	TRBV28	CASLQGADETQYF	TGTGCCAGCCTACAGGGGGCGGATGAGACCCAGTACTTC
TRBJ1-1	once	NA	TRBV5-1	CASSSAGGRGNTEAFF	TGCGCCAGCAGCTCGGCGGGGGGGCGAGGGAACACTGAAGCTTTCTTT
TRBJ1-6	NA	NA	TRBV28	CASSALRPLHF	TGTGCCAGCAGTGCCCTGAGGCCCCTCCACTTT
TRBJ1-2	NA	TRBD1	TRBV2	CASSERTGQNYGYTF	TGTGCCAGCAGTGAGAGGACAGGGCAGAACTATGGCTACACCTTC
TRBJ2-5	NA	NA	TRBV18	CASSPLRGGLQETQYF	TGTGCCAGCTCACCGCTGCGGGGCGGATTACAAGAGACCCAGTACTTC
TRBJ1-6	NA	NA	TRBV7-2	CASSLVRSSPNSPLHF	TGTGCCAGCAGCTTAGTGAGGAGCAGCCCCAATTCACCCCTCCACTTT
TRBJ1-6	few	NA	TRBV20-1	CSASGGDNSPLHF	TGCAGTGCAAGTGGGGGAGATAATTCACCCCTCCACTTT
TRBJ1-4	NA	TRBD1	TRBV5-1	CASSLAGDRGSEKLFF	TGCGCCAGCAGCTTGGCCGGGGACAGGGGATCTGAAAAACTGTTTTTT
TRBJ2-7	NA	NA	TRBV18	CASSVTGFSYEQYF	TGTGCCAGCTCAGTGACAGGCTTCTCCTACGAGCAGTACTTC